The clone carrying this T cell receptor beta chain has a handful of counts. As yet, its antigen is unknown. Germline-derived CDR1 and CDR2 are SGHDN and FVKESK. The CDR3 totals 15 residues. V was pared by 3 bases and J by 0 bases, with 6 bases between. This sample is part of a study of T cells in localized non-small cell lung cancer. Findings and limits, study-wide: Highest T cell clonality was seen in uninvolved adjacent lung, surpassing that measured in tumor. Investigators sequenced only a single tumor region, leaving heterogeneity possible. Longer overall survival was linked to higher blood T cell density.

Produced via immunoSEQ multiplex PCR; TCRdb's table is partial and in-frame only. The data hold over 45,000 clones, with roughly 80% observed a single time. The rearrangement links TRBV14 to TRBJ1-6; possible D gene TRBD1, 6 bases. The source material was peripheral blood, sampled before any cancer treatment. This clonotype originated in a man aged 40-75 years with stage I squamous cell lung carcinoma. CDR3 sequence reads: CASSQDSSYNSPLHF. The CDR3 coding sequence is TGTGCCAGCAGCCAGGACAGCTCCTATAATTCACCCCTCCACTTT.